This TCR beta chain was documented in a study of lymphopenia after photon versus proton radiotherapy. Some clones are missing from TCRdb's copy, which holds only in-frame ones; the method was immunoSEQ multiplex PCR. This sample carries 70,000 or so clones, about nine tenths of them seen once, and the ten largest clones take 2% to 2.5%. CDR1 and CDR2 (germline): MGHDK, SYGVNS. The V and J ends lost 5 bases and 6 bases respectively, with 13 bases between them. This CDR3 has 13 amino acids. This clone was counted a single time. The V call is TRBV25-1, the J call TRBJ1-1; D remains unclear. This clonotype was sampled from a woman in her thirties or forties with cholangiocarcinoma. Sequenced material: peripheral blood, taken from a patient treated with photon-based radiotherapy. The CDR3 loop is CASSKTGWAEAFF. The DNA of the CDR3 is TGTGCCAGCAGTAAGACGGGTTGGGCTGAAGCTTTCTTT.